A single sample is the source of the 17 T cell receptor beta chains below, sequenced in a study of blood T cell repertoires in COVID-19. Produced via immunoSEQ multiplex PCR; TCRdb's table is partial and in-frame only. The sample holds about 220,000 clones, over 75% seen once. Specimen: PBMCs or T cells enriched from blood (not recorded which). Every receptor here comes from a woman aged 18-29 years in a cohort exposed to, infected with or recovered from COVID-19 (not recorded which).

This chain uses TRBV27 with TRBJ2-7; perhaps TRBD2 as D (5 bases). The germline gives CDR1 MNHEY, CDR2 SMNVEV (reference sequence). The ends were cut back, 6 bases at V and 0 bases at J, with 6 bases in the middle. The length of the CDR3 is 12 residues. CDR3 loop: CASRGSSYEQYF. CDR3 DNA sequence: TGTGCCAGCAGAGGGAGCTCCTACGAGCAGTACTTC.

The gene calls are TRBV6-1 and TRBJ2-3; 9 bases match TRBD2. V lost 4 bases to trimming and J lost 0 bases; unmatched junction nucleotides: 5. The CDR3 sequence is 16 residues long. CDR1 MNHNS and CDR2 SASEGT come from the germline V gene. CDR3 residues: CASSGRLAASTDTQYF. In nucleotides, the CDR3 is TGTGCCAGCAGTGGACGACTAGCGGCCAGCACAGATACGCAGTATTTT.

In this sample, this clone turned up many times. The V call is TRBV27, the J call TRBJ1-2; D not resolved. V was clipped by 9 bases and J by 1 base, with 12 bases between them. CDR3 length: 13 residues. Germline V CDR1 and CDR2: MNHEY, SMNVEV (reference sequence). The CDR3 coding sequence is TGTGCCAGTTCCGCCACAGTTAACTATGGCTACACCTTC. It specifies CASSATVNYGYTF.

CDR3 residues: CASSQTDYGYTF. The CDR3 bases are TGTGCCAGCAGCCAGACAGACTATGGCTACACCTTC. The gene calls are TRBV3-1 (or the pseudogene TRBV3-2) and TRBJ1-2; tentative D call: TRBD1 (5 bases). This CDR3 region has 12 residues. Trimming pared 3 bases from V and 3 bases from J, leaving 5 bases between. CDR1 LGHDT and CDR2 YNNKEL come from the germline V gene (reference sequence).

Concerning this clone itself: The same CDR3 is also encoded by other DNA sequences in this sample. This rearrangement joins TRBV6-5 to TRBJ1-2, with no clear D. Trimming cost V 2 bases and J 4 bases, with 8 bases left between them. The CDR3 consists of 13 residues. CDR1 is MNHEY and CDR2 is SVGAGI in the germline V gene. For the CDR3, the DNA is TGTGCCAGCAGTTACGCAGACACCTATGGCTACACCTTC. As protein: CASSYADTYGYTF.

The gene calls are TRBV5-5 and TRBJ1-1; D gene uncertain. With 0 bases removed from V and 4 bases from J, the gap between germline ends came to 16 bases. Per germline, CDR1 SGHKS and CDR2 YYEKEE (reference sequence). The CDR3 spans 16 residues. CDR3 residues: CASSLVDQTERTEAFF. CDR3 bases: TGTGCCAGCAGCTTGGTTGACCAAACTGAGCGCACTGAAGCTTTCTTT.

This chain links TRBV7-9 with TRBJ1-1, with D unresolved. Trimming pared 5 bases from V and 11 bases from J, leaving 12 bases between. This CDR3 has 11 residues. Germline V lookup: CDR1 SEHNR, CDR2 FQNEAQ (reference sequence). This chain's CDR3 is CASSTGGQAFF. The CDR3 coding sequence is TGTGCCAGCAGCACCGGAGGTCAGGCTTTCTTT.

CDR3 sequence (DNA): TGTGCCAGCAGTGAAGAGGCCACTAGAAACACCATATATTTT. Translated, it gives CASSEEATRNTIYF. This sequence joins TRBV2 and TRBJ1-3; D uncertain. This CDR3 contains 14 residues. The V gene lost 1 base and the J gene lost 5 bases, with 9 bases spanning the gap. Looked up from germline, CDR1 is SNHLY and CDR2 is FYNNEI.

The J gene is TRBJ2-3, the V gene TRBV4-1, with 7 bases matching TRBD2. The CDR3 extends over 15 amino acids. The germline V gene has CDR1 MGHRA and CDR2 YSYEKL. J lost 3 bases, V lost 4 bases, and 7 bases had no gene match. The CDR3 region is CASSRAGAGTDTQYF. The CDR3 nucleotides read TGCGCCAGCAGCCGGGCGGGAGCGGGGACAGATACGCAGTATTTT.

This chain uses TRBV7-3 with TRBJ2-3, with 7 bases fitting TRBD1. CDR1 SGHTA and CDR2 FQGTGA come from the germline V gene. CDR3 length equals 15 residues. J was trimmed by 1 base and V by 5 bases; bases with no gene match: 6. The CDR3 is CASSTGQTGTDTQYF. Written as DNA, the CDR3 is TGTGCCAGCAGCACGGGACAGACCGGCACAGATACGCAGTATTTT.

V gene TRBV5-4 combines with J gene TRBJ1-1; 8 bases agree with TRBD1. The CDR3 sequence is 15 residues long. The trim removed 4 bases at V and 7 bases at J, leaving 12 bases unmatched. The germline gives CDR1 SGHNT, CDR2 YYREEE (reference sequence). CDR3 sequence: CASSIVGAGGVEAFF. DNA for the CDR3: TGTGCCAGCAGCATAGTAGGGGCAGGGGGCGTTGAAGCTTTCTTT.

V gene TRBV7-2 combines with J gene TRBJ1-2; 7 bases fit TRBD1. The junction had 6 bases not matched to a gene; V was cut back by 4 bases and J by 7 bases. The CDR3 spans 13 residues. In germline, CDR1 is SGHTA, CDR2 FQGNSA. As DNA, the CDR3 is TGTGCCAGCAGCTATACCGGGACAGTTGGCTACACCTTC. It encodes CASSYTGTVGYTF.

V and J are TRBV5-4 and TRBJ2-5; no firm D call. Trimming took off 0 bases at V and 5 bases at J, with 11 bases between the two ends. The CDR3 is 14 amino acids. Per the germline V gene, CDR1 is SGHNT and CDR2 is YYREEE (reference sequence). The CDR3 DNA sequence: TGTGCCAGCAGCTTGGACGATAGCTGGGAGACCCAGTACTTC. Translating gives CASSLDDSWETQYF.

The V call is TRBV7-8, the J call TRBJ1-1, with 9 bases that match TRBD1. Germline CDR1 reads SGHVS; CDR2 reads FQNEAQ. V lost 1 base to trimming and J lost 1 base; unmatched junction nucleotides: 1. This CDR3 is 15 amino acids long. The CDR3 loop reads CASSLGTGANTEAFF. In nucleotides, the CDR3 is TGTGCCAGCAGCTTAGGGACAGGGGCGAACACTGAAGCTTTCTTT.

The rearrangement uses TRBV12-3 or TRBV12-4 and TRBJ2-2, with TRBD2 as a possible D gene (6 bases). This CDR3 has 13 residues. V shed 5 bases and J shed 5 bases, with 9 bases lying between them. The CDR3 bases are TGTGCCAGCAGTACGACTAGAACCGGGGAGCTGTTTTTT. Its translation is CASSTTRTGELFF.

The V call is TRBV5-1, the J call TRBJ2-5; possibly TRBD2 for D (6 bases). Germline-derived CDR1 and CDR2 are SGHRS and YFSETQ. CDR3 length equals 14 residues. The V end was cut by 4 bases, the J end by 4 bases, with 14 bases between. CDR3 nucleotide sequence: TGCGCCAGCAGCCCGGCAGGTAGCGGAGAGACCCAGTACTTC. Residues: CASSPAGSGETQYF.

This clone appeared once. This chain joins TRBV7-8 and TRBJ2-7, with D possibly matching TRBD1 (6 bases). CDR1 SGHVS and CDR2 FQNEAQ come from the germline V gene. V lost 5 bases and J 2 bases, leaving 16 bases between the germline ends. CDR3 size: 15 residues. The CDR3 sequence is CASSQRTALTYEQYF. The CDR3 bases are TGTGCCAGCAGCCAAAGGACAGCCCTCACCTACGAGCAGTACTTC.